Listed below are T cell receptor beta chains from one sample, sequenced in a study of shared clonotypes between healthy human individuals. Sequencing was performed with immunoSEQ multiplex PCR; in TCRdb, only in-frame clones are kept and a portion is missing. This sample has about 380,000 clones; 90% to 98% occur once, and the top ten carry 0.32%. Specimen: memory CD8+ T cells sorted from blood. The receptor source for this set is a man aged 25 to 40 in good health. The CDR3 runs from the conserved cysteine through the conserved F or W. A D gene is named only where the DNA matches it firmly. Only some rows state a clone size, as once, few, many or a class for expanded clones.

V,size,D,J,DNA,CDR3
TRBV7-7,.,TRBD2,TRBJ2-3,TGTGCTAGCAGCCCGTCTAGCGGGAGGGCAGATACGCAGTATTTT,CASSPSSGRADTQYF
TRBV29-1,once,.,TRBJ2-5,TGCAGCGTTGCGGGACACCAAGAGACCCAGTACTTC,CSVAGHQETQYF
TRBV19,once,.,TRBJ2-2,TGTGCCAGTAATGATAACGGGGAGCTGTTTTTT,CASNDNGELFF
TRBV6-1,few,TRBD1,TRBJ1-2,TGTGCCAGCAGCCTCCTCGGGGGGACAGCCGGCTACACCTTC,CASSLLGGTAGYTF
TRBV6-1,.,.,TRBJ2-7,TGTGCCAGCAGTTTCTCGACTAGACTCTACGAGCAGTACTTC,CASSFSTRLYEQYF
TRBV28,.,TRBD1,TRBJ1-4,TGTGCCAGCAGTTTACACAGGGGAAATGAAAAACTGTTTTTT,CASSLHRGNEKLFF
TRBV10-3,.,.,TRBJ1-2,TGTGCCATCAGGACAGGAGAGGATGGCTACACCTTC,CAIRTGEDGYTF
TRBV19,once,.,TRBJ2-2,TGTGCCAGTAGTATAGGCAGTTACACCGGGGAGCTGTTTTTT,CASSIGSYTGELFF
TRBV11-3,.,TRBD1,TRBJ2-7,TGTGCCAGCAGCCGGGACAGCTCCTACGAGCAGTACTTC,CASSRDSSYEQYF
TRBV25-1,once,TRBD1,TRBJ1-6,TGTGCCAGCAGTGCGGGACAGGGCCGATCACCCCTCCACTTT,CASSAGQGRSPLHF
TRBV30,.,TRBD2,TRBJ2-7,TGTGCCTGGAGAGCCGGGACTAGCGGGCACTACGAGCAGTACTTC,CAWRAGTSGHYEQYF
TRBV28,.,.,TRBJ1-2,TGTGCCAGCAGTTTATCAGGTACTGGCTACACCTTC,CASSLSGTGYTF
TRBV6-5,.,TRBD1,TRBJ1-5,TGTGCCAGCAGTTTCACAGGGGGGAGCAATCAGCCCCAGCATTTT,CASSFTGGSNQPQHF
TRBV29-1,.,TRBD1,TRBJ2-7,TGCAGCGTGACCGGGACAGGCCTTTTCTACGAGCAGTACTTC,CSVTGTGLFYEQYF
TRBV5-4,once,TRBD2,TRBJ2-1,TGTGCCAGCAGCTCTCTAGCGGGAGGCGAGCAGTTCTTC,CASSSLAGGEQFF
TRBV5-1,.,.,TRBJ2-1,TGCGCCAGCAGCTTTGTTCCGGGCTCTATGGTCAATGAGCAGTTCTTC,CASSFVPGSMVNEQFF
TRBV10-3,.,TRBD1,TRBJ2-3,TGTGCCATCAGTGGGACAGGGCCAGATACGCAGTATTTT,CAISGTGPDTQYF
TRBV28,.,TRBD2,TRBJ2-7,TGTGCCAGCAGTACCCCCCTAGCGGGAAGATACGAGCAGTACTTC,CASSTPLAGRYEQYF
TRBV28,.,TRBD1,TRBJ2-2,TGTGCCAGCAGTCTCAGGACAGGGAGGTACGGGGAGCTGTTTTTT,CASSLRTGRYGELFF
TRBV7-3,.,TRBD2,TRBJ2-1,TGTGCCAGCAGCGTAGCGGGAGGGCGGGCTGAGCAGTTCTTC,CASSVAGGRAEQFF
TRBV28,.,.,TRBJ2-5,TGTGCCAGCAGTTTCGTCGGCCAGGGGATGAAGACCCAGTACTTC,CASSFVGQGMKTQYF
TRBV5-8,.,.,TRBJ1-5,TGTGCCAGCAGCTTGGTCCAGCCCCAGCATTTT,CASSLVQPQHF
TRBV5-4,.,.,TRBJ2-7,TGTGCCAGCAGCTCCCCGGACAGTTACGAGCAGTACTTC,CASSSPDSYEQYF
TRBV4-1,.,.,TRBJ1-2,TGCGCCAGCAGTCAGTTTCACAGGGCTGTAAATGGCTACACCTTC,CASSQFHRAVNGYTF
TRBV5-1,.,TRBD1,TRBJ2-3,TGCGCCAGCAGCTTGGTTCAGGGGGCGCGAGCAGATACGCAGTATTTT,CASSLVQGARADTQYF
TRBV19,.,.,TRBJ2-2,TGTGCCAGTAGTATAGATGCTACCGGGGAGCTGTTTTTT,CASSIDATGELFF
TRBV27,.,TRBD1,TRBJ1-3,TGTGCCAGCAGAGGGGACAGGGAGGGTTCTGGAAACACCATATATTTT,CASRGDREGSGNTIYF
TRBV18,.,.,TRBJ2-3,TGTGCCAGCTCACCAGTTTTATCGGGGGGCTCGCAGTATTTT,CASSPVLSGGSQYF
TRBV27,.,.,TRBJ2-7,TGTGCCAGCAGTTCCGGGGGTCCTCCGACGTACGAGCAGTACTTC,CASSSGGPPTYEQYF
TRBV6-1,.,.,TRBJ2-7,TGTGCCAGCGGTGATAGCCACGAGCAGTACTTC,CASGDSHEQYF
TRBV5-6,.,TRBD2,TRBJ2-1,TGTGCCAGCAGCTTGCCCGGATCCCTAGCGGGAGGCAACAATGAGCAGTTCTTC,CASSLPGSLAGGNNEQFF
TRBV5-4,.,TRBD1,TRBJ2-3,TGTGCCAGCAGCCCCCCAATGGCAAGGGGGCCCACAGATACGCAGTATTTT,CASSPPMARGPTDTQYF
TRBV6-6,.,TRBD1,TRBJ1-3,TGTGCCAGCAGACAGGGGGCAGGAAACACCATATATTTT,CASRQGAGNTIYF
TRBV29-1,.,TRBD1,TRBJ2-7,TGCAGCCCCTTGGACAGGACTTGTTGGAGCTCCTACGAGCAGTACTTC,CSPLDRTCWSSYEQYF
TRBV13,.,TRBD1,TRBJ2-7,TGTGCCAGCAGCTCGGAGGGACAGGGCTCGCCGTACGAGCAGTACTTC,CASSSEGQGSPYEQYF
TRBV29-1,.,TRBD1,TRBJ2-7,TGCAGCGTGGCCCGGGACAGGGGGGCCTACGAGCAGTACTTC,CSVARDRGAYEQYF
TRBV9,once,.,TRBJ1-1,TGTGCCAGCAGCCCACGGCAGGCCGGGGAGGTGGGCACTGAAGCTTTCTTT,CASSPRQAGEVGTEAFF
TRBV19,.,TRBD2,TRBJ2-1,TGTGCCAGTAGTATATCACGGGGGGGAGGGCGGAATGAGCAGTTCTTC,CASSISRGGGRNEQFF
TRBV30,.,.,TRBJ2-5,TGTGCCTGGAGCGTGAGCCTGGGAGAGACCCAGTACTTC,CAWSVSLGETQYF